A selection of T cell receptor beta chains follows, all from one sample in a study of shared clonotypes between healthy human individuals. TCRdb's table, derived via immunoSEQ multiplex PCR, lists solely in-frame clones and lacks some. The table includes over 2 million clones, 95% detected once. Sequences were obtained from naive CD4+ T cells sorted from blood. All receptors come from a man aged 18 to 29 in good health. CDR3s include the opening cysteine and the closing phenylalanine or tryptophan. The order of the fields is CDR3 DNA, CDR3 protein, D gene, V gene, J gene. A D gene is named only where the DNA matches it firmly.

CDR3 DNA: TGCGCCAGCAGCCCCCTAGCGGGAGGGTCAGATACGCAGTATTTT
CDR3 protein: CASSPLAGGSDTQYF
D gene: TRBD2
V gene: TRBV5-1
J gene: TRBJ2-3

CDR3 DNA: TGTGCCAGCAGCGCACGGGTCGCTGAAGCTTTCTTT
CDR3 protein: CASSARVAEAFF
D gene: .
V gene: TRBV5-5
J gene: TRBJ1-1

CDR3 DNA: TGTGCCAGCAGCCCCACAGGGGAAGGCACTGAAGCTTTCTTT
CDR3 protein: CASSPTGEGTEAFF
D gene: TRBD1
V gene: TRBV7-9
J gene: TRBJ1-1

CDR3 DNA: TGTGCCAGCAGAAAGGACAGGGCGGTTTGGGGTGGCTACACCTTC
CDR3 protein: CASRKDRAVWGGYTF
D gene: TRBD1
V gene: TRBV13
J gene: TRBJ1-2

CDR3 DNA: TGTGCCAGCAGCTTAGTACCCAATAGCAATCAGCCCCAGCATTTT
CDR3 protein: CASSLVPNSNQPQHF
D gene: .
V gene: TRBV11-2
J gene: TRBJ1-5

CDR3 DNA: TGTGCCAGCAGTGCTTTCGGGGGTAGCGATGGCTACACCTTC
CDR3 protein: CASSAFGGSDGYTF
D gene: .
V gene: TRBV6-4
J gene: TRBJ1-2

CDR3 DNA: TGCGCCAGCAGCGTACGGGACAGGGGCACAGATACGCAGTATTTT
CDR3 protein: CASSVRDRGTDTQYF
D gene: TRBD1
V gene: TRBV5-1
J gene: TRBJ2-3

CDR3 DNA: TGTGCCAGTAGTATTGTAGGGAGTGGGAGCAATCAGCCCCAGCATTTT
CDR3 protein: CASSIVGSGSNQPQHF
D gene: .
V gene: TRBV19
J gene: TRBJ1-5

CDR3 DNA: TGTGCCAGTAGAGAGACAGGGAGGGAGTACGGCTACACCTTC
CDR3 protein: CASRETGREYGYTF
D gene: TRBD1
V gene: TRBV19
J gene: TRBJ1-2

CDR3 DNA: TGTGCCAGCAGCGTAGCTACGCGGGGAACGGAGACCCAGTACTTC
CDR3 protein: CASSVATRGTETQYF
D gene: .
V gene: TRBV9
J gene: TRBJ2-5

CDR3 DNA: TGCGCCAGCAGCTTGGTTCTCGGCTACGAGCAGTACTTC
CDR3 protein: CASSLVLGYEQYF
D gene: .
V gene: TRBV5-1
J gene: TRBJ2-7

CDR3 DNA: TGTGCCAGCAGCCAAGTTGGCGGGTACTCCTACGAGCAGTACTTC
CDR3 protein: CASSQVGGYSYEQYF
D gene: .
V gene: TRBV14
J gene: TRBJ2-7

CDR3 DNA: TGCGCCAGCAGCTTCGCAAGCGGGGGCTACGAGCAGTACTTC
CDR3 protein: CASSFASGGYEQYF
D gene: TRBD2
V gene: TRBV5-1
J gene: TRBJ2-7

CDR3 DNA: TGTGCCAGCAGCTTCGCAGGACGCTCTGGGGCCAACGTCCTGACTTTC
CDR3 protein: CASSFAGRSGANVLTF
D gene: .
V gene: TRBV7-2
J gene: TRBJ2-6

CDR3 DNA: TGTGCCAGCACACCTACAGGGGGCGCGGCTGAAGCTTTCTTT
CDR3 protein: CASTPTGGAAEAFF
D gene: TRBD1
V gene: TRBV2
J gene: TRBJ1-1

CDR3 DNA: TGTGCCTGGAGTGTAAGGCAGGGCAGGGATACGCAGTATTTT
CDR3 protein: CAWSVRQGRDTQYF
D gene: .
V gene: TRBV30
J gene: TRBJ2-3